The T cell receptor (beta chain) under discussion was sequenced for a study of identical twins. General study findings and limits: Low generation probability was overrepresented in out-of-frame alpha sequences shared by twins.

Per germline, CDR1 SQVTM and CDR2 ANQGSEA. J lost 0 bases, V lost 6 bases, and 7 bases had no gene match. This CDR3 region has 16 residues. At least ten counts were recorded for this clonotype. The antigen is unknown. A universal primer site arose from template switching, and cDNA bore unique molecular identifiers. A single record per CDR3 protein comes from TCRdb applying MiXCR to the 5' RACE reads. The data contain 350,000 or so distinct CDR3 sequences, roughly an eighth of them singletons. These data are also associated with another study on yellow fever vaccine responses in identical twins.

The chain is built from TRBV29-1 and TRBJ2-3, with 12 bases lining up with TRBD2. The receptor's source is a woman aged 18-29 years in good health. Sequences were obtained from CD8+ T cells sorted from blood. The CDR3 region has the DNA TGCAGCGTCCTCGGACTAGCGGGGACTAGCACAGATACGCAGTATTTT. Residues: CSVLGLAGTSTDTQYF.